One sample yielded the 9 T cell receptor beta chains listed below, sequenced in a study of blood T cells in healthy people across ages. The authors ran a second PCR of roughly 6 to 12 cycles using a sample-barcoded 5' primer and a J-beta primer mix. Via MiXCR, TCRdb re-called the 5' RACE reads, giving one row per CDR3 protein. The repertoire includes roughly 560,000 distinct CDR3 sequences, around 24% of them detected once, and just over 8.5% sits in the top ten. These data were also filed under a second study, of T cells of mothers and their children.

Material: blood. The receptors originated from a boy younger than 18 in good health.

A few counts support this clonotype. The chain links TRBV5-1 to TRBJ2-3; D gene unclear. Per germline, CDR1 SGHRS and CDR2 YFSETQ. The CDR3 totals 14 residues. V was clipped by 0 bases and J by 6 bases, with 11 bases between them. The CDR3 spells CASSLDWTGDTQYF. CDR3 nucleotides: TGCGCCAGCAGCTTGGACTGGACCGGCGATACGCAGTATTTT.

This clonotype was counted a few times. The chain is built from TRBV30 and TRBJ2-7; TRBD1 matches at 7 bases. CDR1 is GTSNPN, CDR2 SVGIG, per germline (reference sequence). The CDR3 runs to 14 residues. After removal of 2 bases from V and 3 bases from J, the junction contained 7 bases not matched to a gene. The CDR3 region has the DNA TGTGCCTGGAGTCCGGGACAGCTATACTACGAGCAGTACTTC. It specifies CAWSPGQLYYEQYF.

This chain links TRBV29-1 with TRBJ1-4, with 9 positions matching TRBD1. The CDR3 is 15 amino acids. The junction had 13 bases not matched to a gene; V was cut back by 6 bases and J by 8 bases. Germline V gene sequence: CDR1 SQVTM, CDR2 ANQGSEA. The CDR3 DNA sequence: TGCAGCGTCTCGACAGGGGGGAGCCGGGGCGAAAAACTGTTTTTT. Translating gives CSVSTGGSRGEKLFF.

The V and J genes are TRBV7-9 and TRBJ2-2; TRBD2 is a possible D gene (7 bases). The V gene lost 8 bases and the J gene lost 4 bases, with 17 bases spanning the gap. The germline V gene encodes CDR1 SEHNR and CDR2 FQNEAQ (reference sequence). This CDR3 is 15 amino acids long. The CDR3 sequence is CASSMRGLVTGELFF. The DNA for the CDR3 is TGTGCCAGCTCTATGCGGGGGCTTGTCACCGGGGAGCTGTTTTTT.

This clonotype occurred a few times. The CDR3 DNA follows: TGTGCCAGCAGCTACTCTAGCGGGAGGCTGATCAATGAGCAGTTCTTC. This codes for CASSYSSGRLINEQFF. This chain connects TRBV7-9 to TRBJ2-1; 11 nucleotides agree with TRBD2. Germline lookup yields CDR1 SEHNR and CDR2 FQNEAQ (reference sequence). The CDR3 sequence is 16 residues long. The V segment lost 4 bases and the J segment 6 bases; nucleotides outside the gene matches: 8.

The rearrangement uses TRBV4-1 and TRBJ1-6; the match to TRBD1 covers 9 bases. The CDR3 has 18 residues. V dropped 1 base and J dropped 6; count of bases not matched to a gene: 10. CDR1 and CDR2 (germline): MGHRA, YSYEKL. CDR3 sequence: CASSQGKGQGRRNSPLHF. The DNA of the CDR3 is TGCGCCAGCAGCCAAGGAAAGGGACAGGGCCGACGTAATTCACCCCTCCACTTT.

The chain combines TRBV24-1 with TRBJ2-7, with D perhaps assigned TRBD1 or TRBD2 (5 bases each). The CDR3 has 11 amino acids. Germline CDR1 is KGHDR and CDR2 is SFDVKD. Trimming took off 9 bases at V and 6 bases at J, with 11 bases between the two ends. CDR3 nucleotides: TGTGCCACCGGAACAGGAGGCGAGCAGTACTTC. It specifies CATGTGGEQYF.

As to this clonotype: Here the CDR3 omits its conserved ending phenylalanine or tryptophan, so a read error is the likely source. The CDR3 nucleotides are TGCAGCGTTGAAGATGCAGGGGAGGGAGGCGGGGAGCTGTTTCTT. This translates into CSVEDAGEGGGELFL. The V gene is TRBV29-1, the J gene TRBJ2-2; maybe TRBD2 (7 bases). This CDR3 region has 15 residues. Looked up from germline, CDR1 is SQVTM and CDR2 is ANQGSEA. V lost 0 bases to trimming and J lost 7 bases, with 15 bases between them.

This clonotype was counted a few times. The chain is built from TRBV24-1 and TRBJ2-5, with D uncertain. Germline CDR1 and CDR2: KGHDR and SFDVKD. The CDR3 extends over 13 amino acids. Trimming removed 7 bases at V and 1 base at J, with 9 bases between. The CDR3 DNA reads TGTGCCACCAGCACCGGGCCCCAAGAGACCCAGTACTTC. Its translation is CATSTGPQETQYF.